This TCR beta chain was recovered during a study of identical twins. Study-level points and caveats: Zero-insertion analyses could be partly confounded by invariant MAIT and iNKT cells. The models gave estimates that fell short of the out-of-frame TCR alpha sharing seen in monozygotic twins.

TCRdb reprocessed the 5' RACE reads with MiXCR, giving one entry per CDR3 protein. Among a few hundred thousand distinct CDR3 sequences listed, 9% were seen once. This clonotype showed up just a few times. Its antigen remains unidentified. V was cut by 3 bases and J by 8 bases, with 23 bases left in between. CDR3 length: 17 residues. The chain recombines TRBV12-3 or TRBV12-4 with TRBJ2-1; D perhaps matches TRBD2 (5 bases). Input material: naive T cells sorted from blood. The origin of this receptor is a woman between 45 and 65 years old in good health. CDR3: CASSLLLGGLDIYEQFF. CDR3 DNA sequence: TGTGCCAGCAGTTTGTTGCTTGGCGGGTTGGATATCTATGAGCAGTTCTTC.